This T cell receptor (beta chain) appears in the sequencing data of a study of T cell responses to AZD1222 COVID-19 vaccine. General study points: Mostly white British, mostly female donors; authors suggested clonal diversity may be underestimated. Along spike, vaccine-associated CD4 TCRs were found throughout, with dominance at 160-218 and 743-854. Without day 14 samples, only post-peak T cell repertoires were studied. Nearly half of spike-specific TCRs reportedly target unmutated variant regions.

As regards this clone: Its antigen is unknown.

Clones were sequenced by immunoSEQ multiplex PCR, and TCRdb holds only the in-frame ones, with some missing. The sample consists of around 89,000 clones, 70% to 90% of them appearing once. The sample here was peripheral blood, taken on day 0 of AZD1222 vaccination. The TCR originated in an adult in good health.

CDR3 DNA sequence: TGTGCCAGCAGCTTTACAGATACGCAGTATTTT. This sequence encodes CASSFTDTQYF. The V and J genes are TRBV7-2 and TRBJ2-3; no clear D gene. The V and J ends lost 3 bases and 3 bases respectively, with 1 base between them. The CDR3 totals 11 residues. Per germline, CDR1 SGHTA and CDR2 FQGNSA.